This T cell receptor (beta chain) appears in the sequencing data of a study of T-cell memory formation after mild COVID-19. Study-wide background: Largely, TCR clusters stayed within a single donor.

TCRdb reanalysed the 5' RACE reads using MiXCR and keeps one entry per CDR3 protein. The sample includes roughly 100,000 distinct CDR3 sequences, approximately 13% of them seen just once. General observations from the study: Shrinking CD4+ clones resided mostly in CM and EM, and CD8+ ones in EMRA. While clones contracting from day 15 to 85 were balanced between CD4 and CD8, later expanders leaned CD4+. The pre-infection memory compartment contained some responding clones, suggesting cross-reactive memory joined.

This CDR3 has 12 residues. Trimming pared 6 bases from V and 1 base from J, leaving 10 bases between. Per germline, CDR1 SQVTM and CDR2 ANQGSEA. There are a few counts of this clonotype. The antigen is not known. The receptor was isolated from an adult woman who had mild COVID-19 (a few samples of this study predate the infection). Cell type and time point are not known. The sequencing input was PBMCs or a T cell subset sorted from them (not recorded which). This chain connects TRBV29-1 to TRBJ2-7; weak D call: TRBD2 (5 bases). CDR3 DNA: TGCAGCGTCCTAGCCGGATCCTACGAGCAGTACTTC. This encodes CSVLAGSYEQYF.